This T cell receptor (beta chain) was captured in a study of blood T cells in healthy people across ages. This CDR3 is built from 13 residues. The V end lost 3 bases, the J end lost 3 bases, and 9 bases lay between the germline ends. Per germline, CDR1 SGDLS and CDR2 YYNGEE. Sample-barcoded 5' priming and a J-beta primer mix drove a second PCR of 7 to 11 cycles. Every cDNA molecule carried a tag from a template-switch adaptor bearing 12 random nucleotides. Every sample produced at least 2.5 million CDR3-containing paired-end reads. TCRdb passed the 5' RACE reads through MiXCR, listing each CDR3 protein once. The sample lists 600,000 to 850,000 distinct CDR3 sequences, about 40% occurring once.

This sequence joins TRBV9 and TRBJ2-5; D unresolved. The source material was blood. The sequence was collected from a woman in her sixties in good health. The CDR3 nucleotides are TGTGCCAGCAGCGGATCAGTAAAAGAGACCCAGTACTTC. This codes for CASSGSVKETQYF. Variable domain in full (rest from reference TRBV9 and TRBJ2-5): DSGVTQTPKHLITATGQRVTLRCSPRSGDLSVYWYQQSLDQGLQFLIQYYNGEERAKGNILERFSAQQFPDLHSELNLSSLELGDSALYFCASSGSVKETQYFGPGTRLLVL.